This T cell receptor beta chain was identified during a study of T cell responses to AZD1222 COVID-19 vaccine. TCRdb keeps only in-frame clones here, not all; method: immunoSEQ multiplex PCR. The sample shows 150,000 to 200,000 clones, approximately 92% of them seen only once. Study conclusions and caveats: The donors showed a predominance of white British ancestry and of females, with possible underestimation of clonal diversity. Seropositive status at baseline applied to only five to seven AZD1222 recipients. The CD4 TCRs associated with vaccination extended across spike and predominated at 160-218 and 743-854.

The CDR3 length is 11 residues. Germline V gene sequence: CDR1 SNHLY, CDR2 FYNNEI. Regarding this clone: The antigen is not known.

This chain uses TRBV2 with TRBJ1-1; D call uncertain. The specimen comprised peripheral blood, sampled on day 0 of AZD1222 vaccination. The sequence came from an adult in good health. CDR3 sequence (DNA): TGTGCATTACAGAGGAACACTGAAGCTTTCTTT. Protein product: CALQRNTEAFF.